Presented here are 21 T cell receptor beta chains from one specimen sequenced in a study of OX40 agonist ivuxolimab in advanced cancers. TCRdb's copy holds only in-frame clones and misses some; the assay was immunoSEQ multiplex PCR. The sample has about 51,000 clones; 80% to 85% are singletons. The sequenced sample was CD4+ or CD8+ T cells sorted from blood, obtained in a trial of the OX40 agonist ivuxolimab. The receptors were sampled from an adult with an advanced solid tumor such as melanoma, head and neck, liver or kidney cancer.

This sequence joins TRBV20-1 and TRBJ2-5, with D hard to call. This CDR3 spans 11 amino acids. The germline V gene encodes CDR1 DFQATT and CDR2 SNEGSKA (reference sequence). CDR3 protein: CSANTEETQYF. The DNA for the CDR3 is TGCAGCGCAAACACTGAAGAGACCCAGTACTTC.

This chain links TRBV29-1 with TRBJ1-1, with a weak D call TRBD1 (5 bases). This CDR3 has 11 amino acids. Trimming pared 5 bases from V and 6 bases from J, leaving 10 bases between. CDR1 and CDR2 (germline): SQVTM, ANQGSEA. For the CDR3, the DNA is TGCAGCGTTTCACGGGGCGCTGAAGCTTTCTTT. This encodes CSVSRGAEAFF.

This clone showed up just a few times. The chain combines TRBV25-1 with TRBJ2-5; TRBD1 matches 8 bases. There are 16 residues in the CDR3. Germline V CDR1 and CDR2: MGHDK, SYGVNS. V lost 3 bases and J lost 2; bases outside the gene matches: 8. DNA of the CDR3: TGTGCCAGCAGTGATCCCAGGGGGGACAGGCAAGAGACCCAGTACTTC. Its translation: CASSDPRGDRQETQYF.

This chain links TRBV11-2 with TRBJ2-1, with TRBD2 matching over 9 bases. This CDR3 is built from 18 residues. CDR1 is SGHAT and CDR2 is FQNNGV in the germline V gene. The trim removed 2 bases at V and 7 bases at J, leaving 15 bases unmatched. The CDR3 coding sequence is TGTGCCAGCAGCTTAACCAGCGGGGGGTTCCGCTTTCTAAATGAGCAGTTCTTC. Its translation is CASSLTSGGFRFLNEQFF.

V gene TRBV4-1 combines with J gene TRBJ2-4; 8 bases agree with TRBD1. V was clipped by 1 base and J by 0 bases; unmatched bases: 5. Germline V gives CDR1 MGHRA, CDR2 YSYEKL. This CDR3 is 17 amino acids long. CDR3 region: CASSQVGQGIAKNIQYF. CDR3 nucleotide sequence: TGCGCCAGCAGCCAAGTCGGACAGGGAATAGCCAAAAACATTCAGTACTTC.

This sequence joins TRBV19 and TRBJ2-1; D possibly corresponds to TRBD2 (5 bases). Trimming took 6 bases from V and 4 from J, leaving 13 bases between them. The germline V gene encodes CDR1 LNHDA and CDR2 SQIVND (reference sequence). The CDR3 has 14 residues. The CDR3 DNA follows: TGTGCCAGTAGGACCGACTACCCATACAATGAGCAGTTCTTC. It translates to CASRTDYPYNEQFF. The whole variable domain, filled in from reference TRBV19 and TRBJ2-1, reads DGGITQSPKYLFRKEGQNVTLSCEQNLNHDAMYWYRQDPGQGLRLIYYSQIVNDFQKGDIAEGYSVSREKKESFPLTVTSAQKNPTAFYLCASRTDYPYNEQFFGPGTRLTVL.

CDR3: CASSNIRGGGTDTQYF. In DNA form, the CDR3 reads TGTGCCAGTAGTAACATCCGGGGGGGCGGCACAGATACGCAGTATTTT. The V and J genes are TRBV19 and TRBJ2-3; 8 nucleotides agree with TRBD2. This CDR3 has 16 residues. Germline V gene data show CDR1 as LNHDA and CDR2 as SQIVND (reference sequence). V shed 4 bases and J 1 base; nucleotides not matched to a gene: 7.

V gene TRBV5-1 combines with J gene TRBJ2-7; no clear D gene. The CDR3 totals 12 residues. V dropped 5 bases and J dropped 6 bases, with 12 bases sitting between them. Germline V CDR1 and CDR2: SGHRS, YFSETQ. The CDR3 DNA is TGCGCCAGCAGATGGAGCGATGGCGAGCAGTACTTC. This translates into CASRWSDGEQYF. Using reference TRBV5-1 and TRBJ2-7 for the parts outside the CDR3, the full variable domain is KAGVTQTPRYLIKTRGQQVTLSCSPISGHRSVSWYQQTPGQGLQFLFEYFSETQRNKGNFPGRFSGRQFSNSRSEMNVSTLELGDSALYLCASRWSDGEQYFGPGTRLTVT.

The V call is TRBV25-1, the J call TRBJ1-6; D remains unclear. The ends were cut back, 2 bases at V and 8 bases at J, with 13 bases in the middle. This CDR3 has 15 amino acids. Germline CDR1 MGHDK, CDR2 SYGVNS. This CDR3 reads CASSEPGREHSPLHF. Here the CDR3 DNA reads TGTGCCAGCAGTGAACCGGGGAGGGAGCATTCACCCCTCCACTTT.

The chain links TRBV29-1 to TRBJ2-7; D is ambiguous. CDR1 and CDR2 (germline): SQVTM, ANQGSEA. This CDR3 is 13 amino acids long. Deletions cut 2 bases from V and 0 bases from J, with 8 bases between. DNA of the CDR3: TGCAGCGTTGAACGCAGCGACTCCTACGAGCAGTACTTC. Translation gives CSVERSDSYEQYF.

CDR3 amino acids: CASSSGTTSNQPQHF. CDR3 sequence (DNA): TGTGCCAGCAGCTCCGGGACCACTAGCAATCAGCCCCAGCATTTT. The rearrangement links TRBV7-8 to TRBJ1-5, with D perhaps TRBD1 (5 bases). Trimming cost V 4 bases and J 0 bases, with 10 bases left between them. The germline V gene has CDR1 SGHVS and CDR2 FQNEAQ. The CDR3 has 15 residues.

The rearrangement uses TRBV6-5 and TRBJ2-6; D not certain. Germline CDR1 MNHEY, CDR2 SVGAGI. With 2 bases removed from V and 1 base from J, the gap between germline ends came to 9 bases. The CDR3 runs 16 residues. The CDR3 spells CASSYALDSGANVLTF. CDR3 nucleotides: TGTGCCAGCAGTTACGCCCTAGATTCTGGGGCCAACGTCCTGACTTTC.

The chain links TRBV2 to TRBJ2-2; 7 bases fit TRBD1. Per germline, CDR1 SNHLY and CDR2 FYNNEI. V lost 7 bases, J lost 4 bases, and 6 bases stayed unmatched. CDR3 length equals 14 residues. For the CDR3, the DNA is TGTGCCAGCAAAGGACAGGCCCTCACCGGGGAGCTGTTTTTT. It codes for CASKGQALTGELFF.

V and J are TRBV5-5 and TRBJ1-6; TRBD1 matches at 7 bases. V trimming: 3 bases; J trimming: 6 bases; junction bases outside the gene matches: 6. The germline V gene has CDR1 SGHKS and CDR2 YYEKEE (reference sequence). The CDR3 covers 15 residues. The CDR3 nucleotides are TGTGCCAGCAGCTCAACGGGACAGACTAATTCACCCCTCCACTTT. This gives the protein CASSSTGQTNSPLHF.

The gene calls are TRBV7-7 and TRBJ2-5; D not certain. In germline, CDR1 is SSHAT, CDR2 FNYEAQ (reference sequence). With 2 bases removed from V and 2 bases from J, the gap between germline ends came to 6 bases. The CDR3 runs to 13 residues. CDR3 sequence reads: CASSLSRQETQYF. The CDR3 bases are TGTGCCAGCAGCTTAAGCAGGCAAGAGACCCAGTACTTC.

The chain carries TRBV6-1 and TRBJ1-5; no clear D. The CDR3 sequence is 11 residues long. V was cut by 5 bases and J by 4 bases, with 3 bases left in between. The germline V gene encodes CDR1 MNHNS and CDR2 SASEGT. The CDR3 reads CASSNNQPQHF. CDR3 coding DNA: TGTGCCAGCAGTAATAATCAGCCCCAGCATTTT.

The sample holds one count of this clone. The chain links TRBV7-9 to TRBJ1-1, with D possibly being TRBD1 (5 bases). Trimming shortened V by 5 bases and J by 0 bases, and 10 bases separated the two germline ends. Germline-derived CDR1 and CDR2 are SEHNR and FQNEAQ (reference sequence). This CDR3 spans 14 amino acids. DNA of the CDR3: TGTGCCAGCAGCGACAGCTTGATGAACACTGAAGCTTTCTTT. It yields the protein CASSDSLMNTEAFF.

This clone was seen a handful of times. This sequence joins TRBV6-1 and TRBJ1-1; D possibly corresponds to TRBD1 (6 bases). Germline V CDR1 and CDR2: MNHNS, SASEGT. V lost 8 bases, J lost 0 bases, and 13 bases lay in between. The CDR3 runs 14 residues. The CDR3 region has the DNA TGTGCCAGCGGAAAGGGGGATTTGAACACTGAAGCTTTCTTT. Protein sequence: CASGKGDLNTEAFF.

V gene TRBV4-2 combines with J gene TRBJ1-1; tentative D call: TRBD1 (5 bases). V lost 4 bases to trimming and J lost 0 bases, with 9 bases between them. The length of the CDR3 is 14 residues. The germline V gene encodes CDR1 LGHNA and CDR2 YNFKEQ. The CDR3 reads CASSRTGLNTEAFF. DNA of the CDR3: TGTGCCAGCAGCCGTACAGGTTTGAACACTGAAGCTTTCTTT.

V and J are TRBV6-5 and TRBJ2-7; 9 nucleotides line up with TRBD1. In germline, CDR1 is MNHEY, CDR2 SVGAGI. V lost 6 bases to trimming and J lost 6 bases; unmatched junction nucleotides: 12. The CDR3 sequence is 15 residues long. In DNA, the CDR3 is TGTGCCAGCAGACCACAGGGGGCGCCTCTTGGCGAGCAGTACTTC. As protein: CASRPQGAPLGEQYF.

This rearrangement joins TRBV7-8 to TRBJ1-5; TRBD1 is a possible D gene (5 bases). CDR3 length equals 15 residues. Germline CDR1 and CDR2: SGHVS and FQNEAQ. Trimming cost V 1 base and J 4 bases, with 11 bases left between them. The CDR3 reads CASSLGGAENQPQHF. The CDR3, as DNA: TGTGCCAGCAGCTTAGGCGGGGCAGAGAATCAGCCCCAGCATTTT.